The T cell receptor beta chain described here comes from a study of T cell repertoires in cytomegalovirus infection. The overall study: CMV epitopes in the study were HLA-C-restricted (recently identified) and HLA-B-restricted (well studied). Carrying CMV and the relevant HLA type showed in public TCR beta signatures.

The table lists this clonotype with a few counts. Its antigen is still unknown. TCRdb redid the calling of the reads with MiXCR, one entry per CDR3 protein. The table shows fewer than 850,000 distinct CDR3 sequences, with approximately 32% occurring only once. Per germline, CDR1 SGHDN and CDR2 FVKESK. The CDR3 contains 17 residues. Trimming pared 3 bases from V and 2 bases from J, leaving 19 bases between. The source material was cultured CD8+ T cells from PBMCs, sampled from culture after CMV antigen stimulation. The chain uses TRBV14 and TRBJ1-1; TRBD1 might be the D (6 bases). The sequence was collected from a human donor in good health (CMV status not recorded). Some clones in this sample may be carry-over from other donors' samples. CDR3 sequence reads: CASSQGGRGILNTEAFF. DNA of the CDR3: TGTGCCAGCAGCCAGGGGGGCAGGGGCATTTTAAACACTGAAGCTTTCTTT.